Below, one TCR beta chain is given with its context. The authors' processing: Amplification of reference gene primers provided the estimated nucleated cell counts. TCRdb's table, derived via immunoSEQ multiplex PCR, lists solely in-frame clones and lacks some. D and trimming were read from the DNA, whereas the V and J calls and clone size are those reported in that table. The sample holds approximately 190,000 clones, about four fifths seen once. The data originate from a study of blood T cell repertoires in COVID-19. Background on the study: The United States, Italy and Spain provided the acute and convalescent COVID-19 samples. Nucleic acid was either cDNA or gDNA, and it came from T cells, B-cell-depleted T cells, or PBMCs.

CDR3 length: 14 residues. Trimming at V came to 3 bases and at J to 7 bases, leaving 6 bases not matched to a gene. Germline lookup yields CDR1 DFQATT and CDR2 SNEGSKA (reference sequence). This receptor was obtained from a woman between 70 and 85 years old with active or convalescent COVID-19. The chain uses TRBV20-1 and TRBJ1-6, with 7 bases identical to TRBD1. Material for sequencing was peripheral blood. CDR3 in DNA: TGCAGTGCTAGTATGACAGGGAGAAATTCACCCCTCCACTTT. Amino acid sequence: CSASMTGRNSPLHF.